A selection of T cell receptor beta chains follows, all from one sample in a study of CD8+ T cells in alopecia areata. The assay was immunoSEQ multiplex PCR, and TCRdb's table has in-frame clones only and misses some. The sample has 11,000 or so clones, approximately 60% seen once. The specimen sequenced was skin. These receptors came from a human donor with alopecia areata. The CDR3 runs from the conserved cysteine through the conserved F or W. D genes are given only for firm matches. Clone size is stated in some rows and not others, as once, few, many or a class when expanded.

size,D,V,J,DNA,CDR3
.,.,TRBV6-1,TRBJ1-1,TGTGCCAGCAGTGAAGGCGGACTAACTGAAGCTTTCTTT,CASSEGGLTEAFF
.,.,TRBV11-2,TRBJ1-1,TGTGCCAGCAGCTTAGCCGTTGAAGCTTTCTTT,CASSLAVEAFF
.,.,TRBV30,TRBJ1-1,TGTGCCTGGAGTGTACAGACGGCTGAAGCTTTCTTT,CAWSVQTAEAFF
.,.,TRBV5-6,TRBJ1-4,TGTGCCAGCAGCTTGATCGCAACTAATGAAAAACTGTTTTTT,CASSLIATNEKLFF
few,.,TRBV5-6,TRBJ2-7,TGTGCCAGCAGCCGACGGTTTGGCGAGCAGTACTTC,CASSRRFGEQYF
few,.,TRBV7-9,TRBJ2-1,TGTGCCAGCAGCCGAGAAGCTCGGGGGAATGAGCAGTTCTTC,CASSREARGNEQFF
once,.,TRBV7-9,TRBJ2-5,TGTGCCAGCAGCTTATTGGGGGGTTTAGGAGAGACCCAGTACTTC,CASSLLGGLGETQYF
once,TRBD1,TRBV7-6,TRBJ2-7,TGTGCCAGCAGCCCACGGGACAGATCGGGCGAGCAGTACTTC,CASSPRDRSGEQYF
few,.,TRBV5-1,TRBJ2-2,TGCGCCAGCAGCTGGAGGGACCCCGGTTGGACCGGGGAGCTGTTTTTT,CASSWRDPGWTGELFF
.,.,TRBV28,TRBJ1-2,TGTGCCAGCAGTTTAAGGGAGGGAAACTATGGCTACACCTTC,CASSLREGNYGYTF
.,.,TRBV10-2,TRBJ2-1,TGCGCCAGCAGTGATTCGTGGGACTTCTTCGGGAATGAGCAGTTCTTC,CASSDSWDFFGNEQFF
.,.,TRBV6-1,TRBJ1-4,TGTGCCAGCATGGTCTCTCGGCACGGAGGGGAAAAACTGTTTTTT,CASMVSRHGGEKLFF
few,TRBD2,TRBV7-3,TRBJ2-1,TGTGCCAGCAGCAAATCACTAGCGGGGAATGAGCAGTTCTTC,CASSKSLAGNEQFF
.,.,TRBV4-2,TRBJ1-2,TGTGCCAGCAGCCAAGATTCTTCCAGGACCAGCGGCTACACCTTC,CASSQDSSRTSGYTF
.,.,TRBV25-1,TRBJ2-7,TGTGCCAGCAACCCTCTAGGGTCCTACGAGCAGTACTTC,CASNPLGSYEQYF
.,.,TRBV7-2,TRBJ1-1,TGTGCCAGCAGCATGACACGGGGTGCCACTGAAGCTTTCTTT,CASSMTRGATEAFF
few,.,TRBV19,TRBJ2-6,TGTGCCAGTAAGGGGAGCTCTGGGGCCAACGTCCTGACTTTC,CASKGSSGANVLTF
.,TRBD1,TRBV27,TRBJ1-1,TGTGCCAGCAGTTCCCTTGACAGGGGCAGGGTAGCTTTCTTT,CASSSLDRGRVAFF
once,TRBD2,TRBV7-2,TRBJ2-7,TGTGCCAGCAGCTTAAGCGGGGGCCTTTCGGACGAGCAGTACTTC,CASSLSGGLSDEQYF
.,.,TRBV7-2,TRBJ2-7,TGTGCCAGCAGCTTAAGGTACGAGCAGTACTTC,CASSLRYEQYF
few,.,TRBV29-1,TRBJ2-5,TGCAGCGTTCGACGGACCCAAGAGACCCAGTACTTC,CSVRRTQETQYF
.,TRBD2,TRBV6-5,TRBJ2-5,TGTGCCAGCAGTTATGCGCGGGGGAACGGGGAGACCCAGTACTTC,CASSYARGNGETQYF
.,TRBD2,TRBV7-3,TRBJ2-1,TGTGCCAGCAGCTCCACCAGCAGCGGGGGCTTAGGGAATGAGCAGTTCTTC,CASSSTSSGGLGNEQFF
once,TRBD1,TRBV25-1,TRBJ2-3,TGTGCCAGCTGTGACAGGGAACTTACGCAGTATTTT,CASCDRELTQYF
.,.,TRBV12-2,TRBJ2-1,TGTGCAAGTCGCCTGGTTGCGCCGCGGTTCTTC,CASRLVAPRFF
.,.,TRBV5-5,TRBJ1-3,TGTGCCAGCAGCTGGGGTATCTCTGGAAACACCATATATTTT,CASSWGISGNTIYF
.,.,TRBV5-1,TRBJ2-7,TGCGCCAGCAGCCCCGGAGGGGGACCCCGAGAGGAGCAGTACTTC,CASSPGGGPREEQYF
.,.,TRBV10-3,TRBJ2-3,TGTGCCATCAGTGAGGACCCCGAGAGGGGGATAGCGGGTGAAGATACGCAGTATTTT,CAISEDPERGIAGEDTQYF
.,TRBD1,TRBV7-9,TRBJ2-7,TGTGCCAGCAGCTTTGACAGGGTCCCCTACGAGCAGTACTTC,CASSFDRVPYEQYF
once,.,TRBV15,TRBJ2-6,TGTGCCACCAGCTTCAGTAGCTCTGGGGCCAACGTCCTGACTTTC,CATSFSSSGANVLTF
.,.,TRBV14,TRBJ2-1,TGTGCCAGCAGCCACCCGGGACTGAAAAAGGACAATGAGCGGTTCTTC,CASSHPGLKKDNERFF
few,.,TRBV29-1,TRBJ2-1,TGCAGCGTCCTACCGGGCAGGGGCGAATACAATGAGCAGTTCTTC,CSVLPGRGEYNEQFF
.,.,TRBV30,TRBJ2-6,TGTGCCCACACCTCTGGGGCCAACGTCCTGACTTTC,CAHTSGANVLTF
.,TRBD2,TRBV7-9,TRBJ2-7,TGTGCCAGCAGCTTATCCGGACGGGGCGGGAGCGGGCGGCAGTACTTC,CASSLSGRGGSGRQYF
.,.,TRBV6-1,TRBJ1-1,TGTGCCAGCAGTACCAACCGGGAGAGGACTGAAGCTTTCTTT,CASSTNRERTEAFF
.,.,TRBV28,TRBJ1-5,TGTGCCAGCAGTTCCGACGAAAGGGGTTTTAGAAATCAGCCCCAGCATTTT,CASSSDERGFRNQPQHF
once,TRBD1,TRBV5-1,TRBJ2-3,TGCGCCAGCAGCCCGGGACAGTCGAGGTTGGTAGTGAGCACAGATACGCAGTATTTT,CASSPGQSRLVVSTDTQYF
few,.,TRBV7-9,TRBJ2-1,TGTGCCAGCAGCTCGGGATCGGAGCAGTTCTTC,CASSSGSEQFF
few,TRBD1,TRBV29-1,TRBJ1-2,TGCAGCGTTGGAGGACAGGGGCATGGCTACACCTTC,CSVGGQGHGYTF
.,TRBD2,TRBV2,TRBJ2-1,TGTGCCAGCAGTGACACTAGCGGGACCTACAATGAGCAGTTCTTC,CASSDTSGTYNEQFF
.,.,TRBV7-6,TRBJ2-1,TGTGCCAGCAGCTCACCAATACCGCGTCCGGGGCAGAAGGAGAATGAGCAGTTCTTC,CASSSPIPRPGQKENEQFF
few,.,TRBV11-1,TRBJ2-6,TGTGCCAGCAGCCCTTGGGGGGCTGGGGCCAACGTCCTGACTTTC,CASSPWGAGANVLTF
.,TRBD2,TRBV30,TRBJ2-5,TGTGCCTGGAGCTTGGCGGGACTAGCGGGGGAGACCCAGTACTTC,CAWSLAGLAGETQYF
.,.,TRBV29-1,TRBJ2-2,TGCAGCGTTGAACAAAACACCGGGGAGCTGTTTTTT,CSVEQNTGELFF
few,TRBD1,TRBV2,TRBJ2-2,TGTGCCAGCAGGGGGGACAGGGAGAGCGGGGAGCTGTTTTTT,CASRGDRESGELFF
.,.,TRBV4-3,TRBJ1-4,TGCGCCAGCAGCCAAGATTTTGGCTTAGCGGCTAATGAAAAACTGTTTTTT,CASSQDFGLAANEKLFF
few,TRBD2,TRBV29-1,TRBJ2-7,TGCAGCGCAAGGACTAGCTACGCCTCCAACCCCGTCGGTTACGAGCAGTACTTC,CSARTSYASNPVGYEQYF
.,TRBD1,TRBV28,TRBJ1-5,TGTGCCAGCAGTAGCACCCGGGACAGGGGGCGTCATCAGCCCCAGCATTTT,CASSSTRDRGRHQPQHF
.,.,TRBV7-2,TRBJ2-1,TGTGCCAGCAGCTTAGCGGGGGCAGCTTACAATGAGCAGTTCTTC,CASSLAGAAYNEQFF
few,.,TRBV5-4,TRBJ2-2,TGTGCCAGCAGCTTACCCAACACCGGGGAGCTGTTTTTT,CASSLPNTGELFF
.,.,TRBV5-1,TRBJ2-3,TGCGCCAGCAGCCCCAGGGTAACCGGAGATACGCAGTATTTT,CASSPRVTGDTQYF
.,TRBD2,TRBV7-9,TRBJ2-3,TGTGCCAGCAGCTCAAGCGGGAGAGGGAGGCGGAATACGCAGTATTTT,CASSSSGRGRRNTQYF
.,.,TRBV4-1,TRBJ2-7,TGCGCCAGCAGCCTGGATTCGGCTGGGAAGGAGCAGTACTTC,CASSLDSAGKEQYF
.,.,TRBV21-1,TRBJ2-5,TGTGCCAGCAGCAAAAAGTTGTCCGCTTGGGACAGGACTCAAGAGACCCAGTACTTC,CASSKKLSAWDRTQETQYF